This paragraph covers one T cell receptor beta chain sequence. Its antigen remains unknown. Around 220 ng DNA, tens of thousands of T cell genomes, went into each sorted-subset replicate PCR. Some clones are missing from TCRdb's copy, which holds only in-frame ones; the method was immunoSEQ multiplex PCR. The sample yields under 350,000 clones, roughly 91% seen once. These data are taken from a study of shared clonotypes between healthy human individuals. Regarding the study as a whole: Sharing across four donors was highest in naive CD4 (around 5%) and lowest in memory CD8 (roughly 0.4%). Larger estimated richness was generally seen in naive subsets than in memory subsets.

The CDR3 spans 15 residues. Germline V gene lookup returns CDR1 MNHEY and CDR2 SMNVEV (reference sequence). V shed 4 bases and J shed 0 bases, with 13 bases lying between them. The sequence came from a young man in good health. The sequenced sample consisted of memory CD8+ T cells sorted from blood. As to subset: CD45RO+ cells pooled with CCR7-negative TemRA cells. The rearrangement links TRBV27 to TRBJ2-7, with a weak D call TRBD1 (6 bases). CDR3 sequence: CASSYRDPSSYEQYF. CDR3 bases: TGTGCCAGCAGTTACAGGGATCCGAGCTCCTACGAGCAGTACTTC.